The 28 T cell receptor beta chains below all came from one sample that was sequenced in a study of graft-versus-host responses after intestinal transplantation. For these receptors, no antigen is known. This table comes from immunoSEQ multiplex PCR, and its TCRdb copy is limited to in-frame clones, with some not included. The data hold more than 65,000 clones, with approximately 80% observed a single time. Sequencing used unstimulated CD4+ T cells sorted from spleen or lymph node cells, obtained before transplant. These receptors all come from a human donor who was the organ donor for an intestinal transplant.

The chain uses TRBV7-2 and TRBJ2-1; weak D call: TRBD1 (6 bases). Trimming took 4 bases from V and 6 from J, leaving 10 bases between them. The CDR3 sequence is 13 residues long. CDR1 and CDR2 (germline): SGHTA, FQGNSA. The CDR3 DNA reads as TGTGCCAGCAGCTCGCAACAGGGCAATGAGCAGTTCTTC. Its translation is CASSSQQGNEQFF.

This chain connects TRBV9 to TRBJ2-5, with D possibly matching TRBD2 (7 bases). This CDR3 is 15 amino acids long. Germline V gene sequence: CDR1 SGDLS, CDR2 YYNGEE. V dropped 0 bases and J dropped 7 bases, with 16 bases sitting between them. This chain's CDR3 is CASSVARGATGTQYF. The CDR3 DNA follows: TGTGCCAGCAGCGTAGCACGGGGGGCCACGGGGACCCAGTACTTC.

This chain joins TRBV28 and TRBJ1-2, with D possibly TRBD1 on 5 matching bases. Germline V gene lookup returns CDR1 MDHEN and CDR2 SYDVKM. Trimming took off 5 bases at V and 7 bases at J, with 11 bases between the two ends. This CDR3 spans 12 amino acids. The CDR3 bases are TGTGCCAGCAGTACAGGAGCCAGTGGCTACACCTTC. Translated, it gives CASSTGASGYTF.

The V call is TRBV28, the J call TRBJ1-5; 9 nucleotides align to TRBD1. The CDR3 runs to 15 residues. Germline V gene lookup returns CDR1 MDHEN and CDR2 SYDVKM. The V gene end was trimmed by 3 bases and the J gene end by 5 bases; junction bases not matched to a gene: 5. Written as DNA, the CDR3 is TGTGCCAGCAGTTTCCCCGGGACAGGGTATCAGCCCCAGCATTTT. Translated, it gives CASSFPGTGYQPQHF. The full variable domain, its missing parts supplied by reference TRBV28 and TRBJ1-5, is DVKVTQSSRYLVKRTGEKVFLECVQDMDHENMFWYRQDPGLGLRLIYFSYDVKMKEKGDIPEGYSVSREKKERFSLILESASTNQTSMYLCASSFPGTGYQPQHFGDGTRLSIL.

The J gene is TRBJ1-1, the V gene TRBV6-6; 10 bases align to TRBD1. This CDR3 is 15 amino acids long. V shed 4 bases and J 5 bases; nucleotides not matched to a gene: 7. Germline V gives CDR1 MNHNY, CDR2 SVGAGI (reference sequence). CDR3 DNA sequence: TGTGCCAGCAGTTTAACCGGGACAGGGGTTACTGAAGCTTTCTTT. Its protein product is CASSLTGTGVTEAFF.

V and J are TRBV15 and TRBJ2-3; a weak D match, TRBD2 (7 bases). The V end was cut by 6 bases, the J end by 0 bases, with 19 bases between. The CDR3 has 17 amino acids. CDR1 is LNHNV and CDR2 is YYDKDF in the germline V gene (reference sequence). This chain's CDR3 is CATRRGGTKSSTDTQYF. The CDR3 DNA is TGTGCCACCAGGCGCGGGGGCACCAAATCTAGCACAGATACGCAGTATTTT.

In this sample, this clone turned up once. The V call is TRBV19, the J call TRBJ2-2; weak D call: TRBD2 (5 bases). Germline V lookup: CDR1 LNHDA, CDR2 SQIVND (reference sequence). Trimming pared 4 bases from V and 7 bases from J, leaving 16 bases between. CDR3 length: 15 residues. The CDR3 sequence: CASSSDGFGDGELFF. CDR3 coding DNA: TGTGCCAGTAGTAGCGACGGGTTCGGGGACGGGGAGCTGTTTTTT.

The V and J genes are TRBV6-6 and TRBJ2-6; maybe TRBD1 (6 bases). Germline-derived CDR1 and CDR2 are MNHNY and SVGAGI (reference sequence). Trimming removed 4 bases at V and 2 bases at J, with 9 bases between. The CDR3 contains 15 residues. CDR3 residues: CASSFKGAGANVLTF. The CDR3 region has the DNA TGTGCCAGCAGTTTCAAGGGGGCTGGGGCCAACGTCCTGACTTTC.

J is TRBJ1-4 and V is TRBV14, with TRBD1 as a possible D gene (6 bases). The CDR3 consists of 17 residues. V lost 4 bases and J 4 bases, leaving 19 bases between the germline ends. Germline V gene data show CDR1 as SGHDN and CDR2 as FVKESK. CDR3 amino acids: CASSPASRDTYNEKLFF. In DNA form, the CDR3 reads TGTGCCAGCAGCCCTGCAAGTAGGGACACCTATAATGAAAAACTGTTTTTT.

The V gene is TRBV28, the J gene TRBJ2-5; possibly TRBD1 for D (5 bases). Germline CDR1 reads MDHEN; CDR2 reads SYDVKM. The V gene lost 5 bases and the J gene lost 5 bases, with 15 bases spanning the gap. The CDR3 covers 14 residues. The CDR3 loop reads CASSIRQRTETQYF. The CDR3 bases are TGTGCCAGCAGTATAAGACAGAGGACGGAGACCCAGTACTTC.

The rearrangement links TRBV7-2 to TRBJ2-5; no definite D call. Trimming took 4 bases from V and 2 from J, leaving 2 bases between them. The CDR3 is 11 residues long. CDR1 and CDR2 (germline): SGHTA, FQGNSA. In DNA form, the CDR3 reads TGTGCCAGCAGCTCTCAAGAGACCCAGTACTTC. Translated: CASSSQETQYF.

The chain joins TRBV28 to TRBJ1-4; D is perhaps TRBD1 (5 bases). V shed 6 bases and J shed 8 bases, with 10 bases lying between them. This CDR3 spans 12 amino acids. Per the germline V gene, CDR1 is MDHEN and CDR2 is SYDVKM. The CDR3 DNA sequence: TGTGCCAGCAGCTTACAGGTAGAAAAACTGTTTTTT. Translating gives CASSLQVEKLFF.

This rearrangement joins TRBV6-1 to TRBJ1-2; D is ambiguous. The CDR3 is made up of 13 amino acids. The germline V gene encodes CDR1 MNHNS and CDR2 SASEGT. The V gene lost 4 bases and the J gene lost 4 bases, with 10 bases spanning the gap. The CDR3 region is CASSVVVGYGYTF. As DNA, the CDR3 is TGTGCCAGCAGTGTCGTCGTCGGCTATGGCTACACCTTC.

The chain employs TRBV28 and TRBJ2-5; D uncertain. The CDR3 has 12 residues. CDR1 MDHEN and CDR2 SYDVKM come from the germline V gene. V was shortened by 6 bases and J by 5 bases, with 10 bases between the two germline ends. CDR3: CASSYSKETQYF. CDR3 nucleotide sequence: TGTGCCAGCAGCTACAGCAAGGAGACCCAGTACTTC.

V gene TRBV5-4 combines with J gene TRBJ2-1; D not certain. V dropped 0 bases and J dropped 7 bases, with 14 bases sitting between them. This CDR3 has 15 amino acids. Germline values: CDR1 SGHNT, CDR2 YYREEE (reference sequence). CDR3 coding DNA: TGTGCCAGCAGCTTGGAATCGACCCGGGTAAATGAGCAGTTCTTC. Amino acids: CASSLESTRVNEQFF.

V gene TRBV28 combines with J gene TRBJ1-4, with 9 bases that match TRBD1. The J segment lost 15 bases and the V segment lost 5 bases, leaving 10 bases of the junction unmatched. CDR1 is MDHEN and CDR2 is SYDVKM in the germline V gene. This CDR3 region has 13 residues. The CDR3 reads CASSPPGQGGLFF. The DNA of the CDR3 is TGTGCCAGCAGTCCCCCGGGACAGGGCGGTTTGTTTTTT.

This clone was seen only a few times. The chain joins TRBV19 to TRBJ1-1, with TRBD1 matching over 8 bases. Germline trimming cut 3 bases from V and 5 bases from J; bases unmatched to any gene: 8. The CDR3 spans 15 residues. Germline CDR1 reads LNHDA; CDR2 reads SQIVND (reference sequence). The CDR3 bases are TGTGCCAGTAGTATGGGGGACAGGTATTATACTGAAGCTTTCTTT. Its translation is CASSMGDRYYTEAFF. Full variable domain (rest looked up from reference TRBV19 and TRBJ1-1): DGGITQSPKYLFRKEGQNVTLSCEQNLNHDAMYWYRQDPGQGLRLIYYSQIVNDFQKGDIAEGYSVSREKKESFPLTVTSAQKNPTAFYLCASSMGDRYYTEAFFGQGTRLTVV.

V is TRBV2 and J is TRBJ1-2, with D unclear. The CDR3 length is 13 residues. The germline V and J ends were trimmed by 8 bases and 4 bases, with 14 bases remaining between them. Looked up from germline, CDR1 is SNHLY and CDR2 is FYNNEI. The CDR3, as DNA: TGTGCCAGCCAACCCCAGGTATCCTATGGCTACACCTTC. It translates to CASQPQVSYGYTF.

The gene calls are TRBV18 and TRBJ1-5; 12 positions match TRBD1. The junction had 5 bases not matched to a gene; V was cut back by 5 bases and J by 6 bases. The CDR3 contains 15 residues. The germline V gene encodes CDR1 KGHSH and CDR2 LQKENI. The CDR3 nucleotides are TGTGCCAGCTCATTGGGACAGGGGGCCGGTCAGCCCCAGCATTTT. It specifies CASSLGQGAGQPQHF.

The chain is built from TRBV2 and TRBJ1-6, with 8 bases fitting TRBD1. The CDR3 spans 14 residues. The J segment lost 9 bases and the V segment lost 6 bases, leaving 7 bases of the junction unmatched. Germline V gene sequence: CDR1 SNHLY, CDR2 FYNNEI. CDR3 nucleotide sequence: TGTGCCAGCAGGGACAGGGTTGGGGGTTCACCCCTCCACTTT. This sequence encodes CASRDRVGGSPLHF.

The V gene is TRBV19, the J gene TRBJ1-2; TRBD1 aligns across 8 bases. The CDR3 runs to 18 residues. Germline V gives CDR1 LNHDA, CDR2 SQIVND (reference sequence). V lost 0 bases, J lost 7 bases, and 16 bases stayed unmatched. CDR3 nucleotides: TGTGCCAGTAGTATAGATCTGGGTGACAGGGGAAGATTGTCTGGCTACACCTTC. Its translation: CASSIDLGDRGRLSGYTF.

The chain combines TRBV28 with TRBJ2-7; D perhaps matches TRBD2 (7 bases). The CDR3 loop spans 17 amino acids. Looked up from germline, CDR1 is MDHEN and CDR2 is SYDVKM. V gave up 4 bases and J gave up 0 bases, with 19 bases separating them. Here the CDR3 reads CASSSPGGRFSSYEQYV. The CDR3 region has the DNA TGTGCCAGCAGTTCGCCGGGGGGCAGGTTCAGCTCCTACGAGCAGTACGTC.

The chain carries TRBV6-1 and TRBJ1-1; D call uncertain. V was clipped by 4 bases and J by 1 base, with 10 bases between them. The CDR3 has 14 residues. Germline V gives CDR1 MNHNS, CDR2 SASEGT. The CDR3 DNA is TGTGCCAGCAGTGTCGAGCCGCGGAACACTGAAGCTTTCTTT. Amino acid sequence: CASSVEPRNTEAFF.

The rearrangement uses TRBV28 and TRBJ2-5; TRBD2 might be the D (5 bases). CDR3 size: 14 residues. V was pared by 5 bases and J by 7 bases, with 17 bases between. The germline V gene encodes CDR1 MDHEN and CDR2 SYDVKM. As DNA, the CDR3 is TGTGCCAGCAGTACGGGGTCGGGGTACGGGACCCAGTACTTC. Protein sequence: CASSTGSGYGTQYF.

The gene calls are TRBV5-1 and TRBJ2-5; D possibly corresponds to TRBD2 (7 bases). From germline, CDR1 is SGHRS and CDR2 YFSETQ. Trimming pared 7 bases from V and 5 bases from J, leaving 18 bases between. This CDR3 is built from 14 residues. Written as DNA, the CDR3 is TGCGCCAGCTCCGAGGGGGGGGCTGGGGAGACCCAGTACTTC. Translated: CASSEGGAGETQYF.

The genes are TRBV2 and TRBJ2-4; D is unclear. In germline, CDR1 is SNHLY, CDR2 FYNNEI. Trimming removed 11 bases at V and 0 bases at J, with 14 bases between. The CDR3 is 14 amino acids. CDR3: CASAGQQAKNIQYF. As DNA, the CDR3 is TGTGCCTCCGCAGGTCAACAAGCCAAAAACATTCAGTACTTC. Together with reference TRBV2 and TRBJ2-4, the CDR3 gives the full variable domain: EPEVTQTPSHQVTQMGQEVILRCVPISNHLYFYWYRQILGQKVEFLVSFYNNEISEKSEIFDDQFSVERPDGSNFTLKIRSTKLEDSAMYFCASAGQQAKNIQYFGAGTRLSVL.

The rearrangement uses TRBV6-1 and TRBJ1-4; D is ambiguous. V lost 2 bases to trimming and J lost 6 bases, with 4 bases between them. Per the germline V gene, CDR1 is MNHNS and CDR2 is SASEGT. This CDR3 has 12 residues. The CDR3 spells CASSEPDEKLFF. The CDR3 nucleotides are TGTGCCAGCAGTGAACCGGATGAAAAACTGTTTTTT.

The chain combines TRBV5-4 with TRBJ2-1, with TRBD2 as a possible D gene (6 bases). CDR3 size: 14 residues. Germline CDR1 reads SGHNT; CDR2 reads YYREEE (reference sequence). The V gene lost 0 bases and the J gene lost 3 bases, with 7 bases spanning the gap. CDR3 sequence reads: CASSLGGLYNEQFF. In nucleotides, the CDR3 is TGTGCCAGCAGCTTGGGGGGACTCTACAATGAGCAGTTCTTC.